Following are 21 T cell receptor beta chains from one sample sequenced in a study of T cell changes during pregnancy in multiple sclerosis. Measured with immunoSEQ multiplex PCR; TCRdb has only the in-frame clones, and not every one. Of about 56,000 clones in the sample, about nine tenths were seen once. Sequences were derived from CD4+ T cells from peripheral blood mononuclear cells, sampled in the third trimester of pregnancy. The receptor source for this set is a female donor with multiple sclerosis, enrolled in a pregnancy study.

V is TRBV30 and J is TRBJ1-2; the D is unclear. Germline V gives CDR1 GTSNPN, CDR2 SVGIG (reference sequence). V shed 0 bases and J shed 4 bases, with 12 bases lying between them. The CDR3 length is 14 residues. The CDR3 reads CAWSVSAASYGYTF. The DNA of the CDR3 is TGTGCCTGGAGTGTATCTGCGGCCAGCTATGGCTACACCTTC.

The V call is TRBV5-1, the J call TRBJ1-1; perhaps TRBD1 as D (5 bases). This CDR3 has 14 amino acids. CDR1 is SGHRS and CDR2 is YFSETQ in the germline V gene. V lost 3 bases and J lost 1, with 10 bases in between. CDR3 sequence (DNA): TGCGCCAGCAGCTCCCAGGGTGGGAACACTGAAGCTTTCTTT. Translating gives CASSSQGGNTEAFF. Full variable domain (remainder filled in from reference TRBV5-1 and TRBJ1-1): KAGVTQTPRYLIKTRGQQVTLSCSPISGHRSVSWYQQTPGQGLQFLFEYFSETQRNKGNFPGRFSGRQFSNSRSEMNVSTLELGDSALYLCASSSQGGNTEAFFGQGTRLTVV.

This chain links TRBV9 with TRBJ1-4, with TRBD1 matching 8 bases. Unmatched junction bases numbered 5, after V lost 0 bases and J lost 7 bases. CDR3 length: 15 amino acids. Germline CDR1 reads SGDLS; CDR2 reads YYNGEE. CDR3: CASSVGGQGGEKLFF. In DNA form, the CDR3 reads TGTGCCAGCAGCGTAGGAGGACAGGGAGGTGAAAAACTGTTTTTT.

A single count supports this clone. This chain connects TRBV6-6 to TRBJ2-7, with 11 bases that match TRBD2. Germline CDR1 is MNHNY and CDR2 is SVGAGI (reference sequence). This CDR3 is built from 14 residues. V dropped 5 bases and J dropped 2; count of bases not matched to a gene: 2. CDR3 residues: CASSNSGRAYEQYF. DNA of the CDR3: TGTGCCAGCAGTAATAGCGGGAGGGCCTACGAGCAGTACTTC.

V and J are TRBV7-9 and TRBJ1-6; 9 bases match TRBD1. The CDR3 loop spans 15 amino acids. The germline CDR1 and CDR2 sequences are SEHNR and FQNEAQ (reference sequence). The J segment lost 9 bases and the V segment lost 2 bases, leaving 5 bases of the junction unmatched. The CDR3 protein is CASSLPTGGFSPLHF. The CDR3 DNA is TGTGCCAGCAGCTTACCTACAGGGGGCTTTTCACCCCTCCACTTT.

The chain links TRBV2 to TRBJ1-5, with D possibly TRBD1 on 6 matching bases. Germline V CDR1 and CDR2: SNHLY, FYNNEI. The V end lost 2 bases, the J end lost 4 bases, and 12 bases lay between the germline ends. There are 15 residues in the CDR3. As DNA, the CDR3 is TGTGCCAGCAGTGAAATCGAAGGGGGAAATCAGCCCCAGCATTTT. It is translated as CASSEIEGGNQPQHF.

The rearrangement uses TRBV2 and TRBJ2-1, with 13 bases aligning to TRBD2. The CDR3 has 15 residues. With V trimmed by 7 bases and J by 7 bases, 7 bases remained unmatched. CDR1 and CDR2 from the germline V gene are SNHLY and FYNNEI. The CDR3 loop reads CASTLEGLAGNEQFF. CDR3 nucleotides: TGTGCCAGCACTCTGGAGGGACTAGCGGGGAATGAGCAGTTCTTC.

CDR3 coding DNA: TGCGCCAGCAGCCCCAGGACTAAGAACGGCTCCTACGAGCAGTACTTC. Protein sequence: CASSPRTKNGSYEQYF. The chain uses TRBV4-1 and TRBJ2-7; tentatively, D is TRBD2 (6 bases). Germline loops: CDR1 MGHRA, CDR2 YSYEKL. The V gene lost 4 bases and the J gene lost 0 bases, with 16 bases spanning the gap. The CDR3 covers 16 residues.

As DNA, the CDR3 is TGCAGTGCTGGACAACAGTATGGCTACACCTTC. Protein sequence: CSAGQQYGYTF. V gene TRBV20-1 combines with J gene TRBJ1-2; weak D call: TRBD1 (5 bases). This CDR3 has 11 amino acids. Germline CDR1 and CDR2: DFQATT and SNEGSKA (reference sequence). The V gene lost 5 bases and the J gene lost 5 bases, with 9 bases spanning the gap.

The CDR3 is CASSSFPASDSNQPQHF. The CDR3 region has the DNA TGTGCCAGCAGCTCGTTTCCCGCGTCCGATAGCAATCAGCCCCAGCATTTT. V is TRBV5-8 and J is TRBJ1-5; D gene unclear. The CDR3 is 17 residues long. Germline V gene lookup returns CDR1 SGHTS and CDR2 YDEGEE. V lost 3 bases and J 0 bases, leaving 16 bases between the germline ends.

V usage is TRBV10-3 and J usage is TRBJ2-3; TRBD1 is a possible D gene (6 bases). Germline CDR1 is ENHRY and CDR2 is SYGVKD. The CDR3 consists of 14 residues. Trimming stripped 3 bases from V and 0 bases from J, with 7 bases between. The CDR3 protein is CAISEGGSTDTQYF. CDR3 DNA sequence: TGTGCCATCAGTGAAGGGGGTAGCACAGATACGCAGTATTTT.

The CDR3 bases are TGTGCCAGCAGGGTTAGCGGGGGCACTGAAGCTTTCTTT. This codes for CASRVSGGTEAFF. V and J are TRBV6-4 and TRBJ1-1; a weak D match, TRBD1 (5 bases). CDR1 is MRHNA and CDR2 is SNTAGT in the germline V gene. V was trimmed by 6 bases and J by 4 bases, leaving 12 bases between them. CDR3 size: 13 residues.

CDR3 in amino acids: CASSSSGFRGYTF. CDR3 in DNA: TGCGCCAGCAGCTCCTCGGGGTTTAGGGGCTACACCTTC. The V and J genes are TRBV5-1 and TRBJ1-2; no definite D call. This CDR3 is 13 amino acids long. Deletions cut 3 bases from V and 8 bases from J, with 14 bases between. Germline CDR1 is SGHRS and CDR2 is YFSETQ.

V usage is TRBV30 and J usage is TRBJ1-3, with D tentatively TRBD1 (6 bases). The ends were cut back, 0 bases at V and 5 bases at J, with 11 bases in the middle. CDR1 is GTSNPN, CDR2 SVGIG, per germline (reference sequence). This CDR3 has 14 amino acids. The CDR3 region has the DNA TGTGCCTGGAGTGTACAGGGCACCAGAAACACCATATATTTT. Encoded protein: CAWSVQGTRNTIYF.

The chain combines TRBV9 with TRBJ2-7, with D perhaps matching TRBD1 (6 bases). CDR1 and CDR2 from the germline V gene are SGDLS and YYNGEE. The CDR3 loop spans 13 amino acids. V was pared by 7 bases and J by 3 bases, with 14 bases between. CDR3: CASSRDTGYEQYF. The DNA for the CDR3 is TGTGCCAGCTCCCGGGACACAGGCTACGAGCAGTACTTC.

V usage is TRBV27 and J usage is TRBJ2-1; D might be TRBD1 (6 bases). CDR3 size: 15 residues. V was shortened by 5 bases and J by 2 bases, with 13 bases between the two germline ends. Germline CDR1 and CDR2: MNHEY and SMNVEV (reference sequence). The CDR3 loop reads CASSPGQRPYNEQFF. CDR3 in DNA: TGTGCCAGCAGTCCCGGACAGAGACCCTACAATGAGCAGTTCTTC.

This chain joins TRBV6-1 and TRBJ1-4; 8 nucleotides agree with TRBD1. The germline gives CDR1 MNHNS, CDR2 SASEGT. The CDR3 totals 15 residues. Unmatched junction bases numbered 17, after V lost 7 bases and J lost 13 bases. The CDR3 nucleotides read TGTGCCAGCACCCAGGGGGCTAAGGAGAGGAGAGGACTGTTTTTT. This sequence encodes CASTQGAKERRGLFF.

This sequence joins TRBV12-5 and TRBJ2-3, with TRBD1 matching 9 bases. V shed 4 bases, J shed 0 bases, and the junction held 2 bases outside the gene matches. The CDR3 is made up of 15 amino acids. CDR1 LGHNT and CDR2 FRNRAP come from the germline V gene. CDR3 coding DNA: TGTGCTAGTGGTTCGGGACAGGGCAGCACAGATACGCAGTATTTT. Amino acid sequence: CASGSGQGSTDTQYF. The full variable domain, in which reference TRBV12-5 and TRBJ2-3 provide the parts outside the CDR3, is DARVTQTPRHKVTEMGQEVTMRCQPILGHNTVFWYRQTMMQGLELLAYFRNRAPLDDSGMPKDRFSAEMPDATLATLKIQPSEPRDSAVYFCASGSGQGSTDTQYFGPGTRLTVL.

The chain links TRBV9 to TRBJ2-1, with a tentative D call TRBD2 (5 bases). V was cut by 4 bases and J by 5 bases, with 13 bases left in between. There are 14 residues in the CDR3. In germline, CDR1 is SGDLS, CDR2 YYNGEE. CDR3 loop: CASSQSHGNNEQFF. The CDR3 DNA reads TGTGCCAGCAGCCAGTCCCACGGGAACAATGAGCAGTTCTTC.

As concerns this clone: The junction departs from the called germline gene at one end, perhaps through a read error. The chain couples TRBV18 to TRBJ1-1; possible D gene TRBD1, 5 bases. The germline V gene encodes CDR1 KGHSH and CDR2 LQKENI. This CDR3 is built from 13 residues. CDR3 in DNA: TGTGCCGGCTCCATCGGGGGGAACACTGAAGCTTTCTTT. Its translation: CAGSIGGNTEAFF.

The genes are TRBV7-6 and TRBJ1-1; D is unclear. This CDR3 has 14 residues. CDR1 SGHVS and CDR2 FNYEAQ come from the germline V gene. Trimming took 4 bases from V and 3 from J, leaving 12 bases between them. CDR3 sequence reads: CASSSGFRHTEAFF. Written as DNA, the CDR3 is TGTGCCAGCAGCTCCGGTTTCAGGCACACTGAAGCTTTCTTT.